Reported below is one T cell receptor (beta chain). What it binds is not known. This entry comes from a study of T cells after yellow fever vaccination. TCRdb redid the calling of the 5' RACE reads with MiXCR, one entry per CDR3 protein. The repertoire holds about 510,000 distinct CDR3 sequences, with 20% to 25% as singletons. From germline, CDR1 is LNHDA and CDR2 SQIVND (reference sequence). The V end was cut by 7 bases, the J end by 5 bases, with 11 bases between. This CDR3 region has 12 residues. Regarding the study as a whole: CD4 and CD8 compartments shared a small share of clonotypes. A large majority of primary-vaccination clones showed up again after the booster (96% CD4, roughly 88% CD8).

This rearrangement joins TRBV19 to TRBJ1-2; a possible D gene is TRBD1 (5 bases). The material was PBMCs, obtained 21 days after the first yellow fever vaccination. The receptor's source is a man aged 18 to 29 who received the YFV17D yellow fever vaccine. CDR3 nucleotides: TGTGCCAGTACCCGCGGGGGGTATGGCTACACCTTC. Protein sequence: CASTRGGYGYTF.